The subject of this entry is one TCR beta chain. The data originate from a study of control samples from healthy donors and cancer patients. Here immunoSEQ multiplex PCR was the method, and the copy in TCRdb shows in-frame clones only, minus some. The profile shows some 150,000 clones, roughly 95% of them singletons. Germline V gene sequence: CDR1 SNHLY, CDR2 FYNNEI. The CDR3 contains 14 residues. Trimming cost V 8 bases and J 7 bases, with 21 bases left between them. The source material was blood. The TCR comes from a woman in her twenties or thirties in good health. The V and J genes are TRBV2 and TRBJ2-7; D remains ambiguous. The CDR3, as DNA: TGTGCCAGCGGAGCACGGGTATCAACTGGAGAGCAGTACTTC. Protein: CASGARVSTGEQYF.